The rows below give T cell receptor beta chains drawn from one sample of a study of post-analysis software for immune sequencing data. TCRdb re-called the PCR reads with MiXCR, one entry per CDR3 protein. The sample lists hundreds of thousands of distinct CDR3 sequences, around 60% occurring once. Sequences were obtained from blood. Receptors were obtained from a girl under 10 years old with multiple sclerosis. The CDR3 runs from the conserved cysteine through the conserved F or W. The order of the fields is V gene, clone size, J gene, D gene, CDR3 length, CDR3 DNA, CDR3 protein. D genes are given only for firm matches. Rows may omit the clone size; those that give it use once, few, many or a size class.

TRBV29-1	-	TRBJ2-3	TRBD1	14	TGCAGCGTTGCCACAGGGGGGCTAGCAGATACGCAGTATTTT	CSVATGGLADTQYF
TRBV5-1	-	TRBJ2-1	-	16	TGCGCCAGCAGCTTGAGAGGCGAGCGCTCCTACAATGAGCAGTTCTTC	CASSLRGERSYNEQFF
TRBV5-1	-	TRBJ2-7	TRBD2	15	TGCGCCAGCAGCCCGGGACTAGCGGAAAGCTACGAGCAGTACTTC	CASSPGLAESYEQYF
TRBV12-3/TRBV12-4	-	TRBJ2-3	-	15	TGTGCCAGCAGTATCTGGACCAGCTCCACAGATACGCAGTATTTT	CASSIWTSSTDTQYF
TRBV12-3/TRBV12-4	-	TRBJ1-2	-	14	TGTGCCAGCAGTTTCGCCAGGGACCTCCATGGCTACACCTTC	CASSFARDLHGYTF
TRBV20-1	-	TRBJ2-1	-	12	TGCAGTGTTACGGACTTTAACAATGAGCAGTTCTTC	CSVTDFNNEQFF
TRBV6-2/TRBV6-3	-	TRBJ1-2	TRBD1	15	TGTGCCAGCACCCTGCGCGGACAGGGATTCGATGGCTACACCTTC	CASTLRGQGFDGYTF
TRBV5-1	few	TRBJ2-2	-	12	TGCGCCAGCAGCTTGGCTACCGGGGAGCTGTTTTTT	CASSLATGELFF
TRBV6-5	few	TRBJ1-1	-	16	TGTGCCAGCAGCCCGAGGACAGTTTCGGACGGCACTGAAGCTTTCTTT	CASSPRTVSDGTEAFF
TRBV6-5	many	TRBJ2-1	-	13	TGTGCCAGCAGTGCACAGGGAATTGGTGAGCAGTTCTTC	CASSAQGIGEQFF
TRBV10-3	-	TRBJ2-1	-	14	TGTGCCATCAGAACTTCAAGCTCCTACAATGAGCAGTTCTTC	CAIRTSSSYNEQFF
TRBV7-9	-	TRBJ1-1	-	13	TGTGCCAGCAGCCTAGACCCAGGGGCTGAAGCTTTCTTT	CASSLDPGAEAFF
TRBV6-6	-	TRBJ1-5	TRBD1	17	TGTGCCAGCAGCTCTCCAGGGGGTCAGAATAGCAATCAGCCCCAGCATTTT	CASSSPGGQNSNQPQHF